The 11 T cell receptor beta chains listed next were all sequenced from one sample in a study of molecular identifiers for immune sequencing clone quantification. Each CDR3 protein gets one entry after TCRdb re-called the PCR reads with MiXCR. The sample holds about 640,000 distinct CDR3 sequences, 20% seen once. The specimen sequenced was naive CD8+ T cells from blood, with Jurkat cell RNA spiked in. Indicated subset: FACS-sorted CD8+CD4-CCR7+CD45RA+ naive T cells. These receptors originate from a human donor in good health. Some libraries in this study had Jurkat cell RNA spiked in.

This clonotype appeared many times. V and J are TRBV20-1 and TRBJ2-7; D ambiguous. CDR1 and CDR2 (germline): DFQATT, SNEGSKA (reference sequence). The CDR3 consists of 13 residues. V lost 3 bases and J lost 0, with 9 bases in between. CDR3 nucleotide sequence: TGCAGTGCTAGTTCCAGACCCTCCTACGAGCAGTACTTC. It is translated as CSASSRPSYEQYF.

This chain links TRBV2 with TRBJ2-1; D unresolved. This CDR3 comprises 16 residues. Germline assignment: CDR1 SNHLY and CDR2 FYNNEI. V was trimmed by 0 bases and J by 2 bases, leaving 11 bases between them. The CDR3 DNA sequence: TGTGCCAGCAGTGAAGCGGCCGCAATCCCCTACAATGAGCAGTTCTTC. Residues: CASSEAAAIPYNEQFF. Together with reference TRBV2 and TRBJ2-1, the CDR3 gives the full variable domain: EPEVTQTPSHQVTQMGQEVILRCVPISNHLYFYWYRQILGQKVEFLVSFYNNEISEKSEIFDDQFSVERPDGSNFTLKIRSTKLEDSAMYFCASSEAAAIPYNEQFFGPGTRLTVL.

This clonotype was recorded at least ten times. The chain carries TRBV12-3 or TRBV12-4 and TRBJ1-4, with D hard to call. Trimming left V 3 bases short and J 7 bases short, with 6 bases between. The CDR3 extends over 12 amino acids. The CDR3 region has the DNA TGTGCCAGCAGTTTTAGAAGTGAAAAACTGTTTTTT. This translates into CASSFRSEKLFF.

Worth noting for this clonotype: This sequence may be a read error, since a much larger clone differs from it by one base. The J gene is TRBJ2-3, the V gene TRBV30; D is unclear. The CDR3 spans 15 residues. Germline loops: CDR1 GTSNPN, CDR2 SVGIG (reference sequence). CDR3 sequence reads: CAWSVLGPSTDTRYF. The CDR3, as DNA: TGTGCCTGGAGTGTGCTCGGGCCCAGCACAGATACGCGGTATTTT.

This clonotype was detected ten times or more. This chain uses TRBV27 with TRBJ1-5, with unresolved D. The V and J ends lost 3 bases and 2 bases respectively, with 11 bases between them. The CDR3 has 15 amino acids. CDR1 and CDR2 (germline): MNHEY, SMNVEV (reference sequence). The CDR3 nucleotides are TGTGCCAGCAGTTTCTCTTCTGGGGGCAATCAGCCCCAGCATTTT. Encoded protein: CASSFSSGGNQPQHF.

This clonotype was detected ten times or more. The rearrangement uses TRBV4-3 and TRBJ2-6, with 13 bases identical to TRBD2. The junction had 2 bases not matched to a gene; V was cut back by 0 bases and J by 0 bases. The CDR3 has 19 residues. CDR1 is LGHNA, CDR2 YSLEER, per germline. CDR3 nucleotides: TGCGCCAGCAGCCAAGATGGGACTAGCGGGGCCTCTGGGGCCAACGTCCTGACTTTC. The encoded protein is CASSQDGTSGASGANVLTF.

In regard to this clonotype: A junction end diverges from the germline sequence, so it may reflect a read error. The chain is built from TRBV12-3 or TRBV12-4 and TRBJ2-5; D gene ambiguous. The CDR3 length is 14 residues. The CDR3 protein is CGSSLGQAQETQYF. CDR3 DNA sequence: TGTGGCAGCAGTTTAGGGCAGGCCCAGGAGACCCAGTACTTC.

This chain joins TRBV7-8 and TRBJ2-7; D uncertain. V was trimmed by 2 bases and J by 3 bases, leaving 11 bases between them. The CDR3 is 14 residues long. Germline CDR1 SGHVS, CDR2 FQNEAQ. CDR3 in amino acids: CASSLIIGSYEQYF. The CDR3 DNA is TGTGCCAGCAGCTTAATTATTGGCAGCTACGAGCAGTACTTC. The variable domain in full, with the rest retrieved from reference TRBV7-8 and TRBJ2-7, is GAGVSQSPRYKVAKRGQDVALRCDPISGHVSLFWYQQALGQGPEFLTYFQNEAQLDKSGLPSDRFFAERPEGSVSTLKIQRTQQEDSAVYLCASSLIIGSYEQYFGPGTRLTVT.

Many counts were recorded for this clonotype. The V and J genes are TRBV7-6 and TRBJ1-1; no definite D call. Germline-derived CDR1 and CDR2 are SGHVS and FNYEAQ. The CDR3 has 16 residues. V was trimmed by 5 bases and J by 1 base, leaving 17 bases between them. The CDR3 DNA sequence: TGTGCCAGCAGCCTCGCCGGACGATCAGCGAACACTGAAGCTTTCTTT. Residues: CASSLAGRSANTEAFF.

This clonotype has just a few counts. The chain's CDR3 is CASSLDRDPGYTF. The CDR3, as DNA: TGTGCCAGCAGCTTAGATCGGGATCCTGGCTACACCTTC. This chain connects TRBV13 to TRBJ1-2, with unresolved D. Trimming stripped 1 base from V and 7 bases from J, with 10 bases between. This CDR3 spans 13 amino acids. Germline CDR1 PRHDT, CDR2 FYEKMQ (reference sequence).

This clonotype occurred many times. The CDR3 does not end in the conserved phenylalanine or tryptophan, so this is likely a read error. The DNA is omitted, as the CDR3 cannot be located on it reliably, and the CDR3 follows TCRdb's listing. The chain links TRBV21-1 to TRBJ2-7; the D segment call TRBD2 is taken from the table without a DNA check. TRBV21-1 is flagged as a pseudogene. The CDR3 is made up of 9 amino acids, end residues included. CDR3 amino acids: CASSTGPNR.